The sequence of this T cell receptor beta chain was determined in a study of response to subunit inactivated influenza vaccine. V lost 6 bases and J 0 bases, leaving 12 bases between the germline ends. The CDR3 extends over 15 amino acids. The V gene's germline CDR1 is MNHNS and CDR2 SASEGT. This clonotype was recorded a few times. Its antigen remains unidentified. Study results and limitations: Every seasonal influenza vaccination brings in few new T cells, the authors suggested.

TCRdb fed the RT-PCR reads into MiXCR, producing one record per CDR3 protein. The sample comprises 280,000 or so distinct CDR3 sequences, 20% to 25% of which are singletons, and about 9.4% rests with the top ten. The sequences come from PBMCs from blood, collected about 20 months after vaccination. The chain is built from TRBV6-1 and TRBJ1-5; D is possibly TRBD1 (6 bases). The sequence derives from a man aged 50 to 69 who received an inactivated influenza vaccine. In DNA, the CDR3 is TGTGCCAGCAGGCGGACAGCAGATAGCAATCAGCCCCAGCATTTT. It codes for CASRRTADSNQPQHF.